The present T cell receptor (beta chain) was sequenced within a study of blood T cell repertoires in COVID-19. Study details: Specimens from acute and convalescent COVID-19 originated in the United States, Italy and Spain. PBMCs, B-cell-depleted T cells, or T cells provided the cDNA or gDNA that made up the material.

As originally analysed: From reference gene primer amplification, estimates of nucleated cell counts were derived. Here immunoSEQ multiplex PCR was the method, and the copy in TCRdb shows in-frame clones only, minus some. The DNA gave D and trimming, while V, J and clone size come from that table. The sample shows about 110,000 clones, around 84% of them seen only once. J was trimmed by 6 bases and V by 3 bases; bases with no gene match: 4. CDR3 size: 13 residues. Germline CDR1 and CDR2: LGHNT and FRNRAP. J is TRBJ1-2 and V is TRBV12-5; 7 nucleotides line up with TRBD1. The specimen was peripheral blood. The clonotype comes from a man in his forties with acute or convalescent COVID-19. The CDR3 spells CASGFLGGDGYTF. CDR3 coding DNA: TGTGCTAGTGGTTTTTTAGGGGGCGATGGCTACACCTTC.